This T cell receptor beta chain was sequenced for a study of OX40 agonist ivuxolimab in advanced cancers. About the research overall: The dose of intravenous ivuxolimab that patients received every 2 weeks ranged from 0.01 to 10 mg/kg. Among those enrolled, mean age was roughly 55 years (range about 23 to 90) and 82.7% were male.

General study points: Averaging showed that CD8+ T cells had more expanded clones than CD4+ did. CD4+ and CD8+ blood T cells expanded clonally by week 6 at 0.1 to 3.0 mg/kg.

Remarks on this clone: Its matching antigen is unknown.

The table came from immunoSEQ multiplex PCR; TCRdb's copy has only in-frame clones and leaves some out. The data hold 30,000 to 40,000 clones, with about 83% observed a single time. The sequences come from CD4+ or CD8+ T cells sorted from blood, collected in a trial of the OX40 agonist ivuxolimab. The TCR sequence derives from an adult with an advanced solid tumor such as melanoma, head and neck, liver or kidney cancer.

CDR3 coding DNA: TGTGCCAGCAGCTTAGTGCGAAGGGGTTCGCCCCTCTACGAGCAGTACTTC. Protein product: CASSLVRRGSPLYEQYF. The rearrangement joins TRBV13 to TRBJ2-7, with D tentatively TRBD1 (5 bases). Trimming pared 1 base from V and 3 bases from J, leaving 19 bases between. The germline V gene has CDR1 PRHDT and CDR2 FYEKMQ (reference sequence). The length of the CDR3 is 17 residues.